The T cell receptor beta chain under discussion was sequenced for a study of lymphopenia after photon versus proton radiotherapy (dated by TCRdb to between 2018 and 2020). For the study in its entirety: In patients with gastrointestinal tumors who developed high-grade lymphopenia, the study compared the immunological effects of photon radiation therapy with those of proton radiation therapy. The study was designed to characterize how the impact on the immune system differs between the two radiation modalities. A cohort of about 20 patients with gastrointestinal tumors who received either photon or proton therapy and subsequently developed lymphopenia was included. Overall results and qualifications from the work: Relative stability during treatment was observed in proton-treated patients, whereas loss of naive T cells and TCR diversity and gain of effector/memory populations were observed in photon-treated patients. The authors looked at the survival association only in patients who died, and they framed better survival with proton therapy as a possibility rather than a demonstrated result. Once the lymphocyte count had reached its nadir, the repertoires of photon-treated patients showed oligoclonal expansion, particularly of CD8+ Temra cells, and this expansion drove the decline in diversity. Across the cohort, an inverse correlation was found between a larger post-nadir drop in TCR diversity and overall survival time among patients who died.

From its cysteine to its phenylalanine, the CDR3 spans 17 amino acids. The kept DNA is CDR3 alone, 51 bases in frame from the first base. Ends trimmed: V by 6 bases, J by 3 bases; bases unmatched to a gene: 9. The germline V gene encodes CDR1 LNHDA and CDR2 SQIVND (reference sequence). Library generation was performed with the immunoSEQ multiplex PCR assay. Deep sequencing of rearranged TCR beta loci, alongside multiparametric flow cytometry, was used to profile T cell repertoires. TCRdb took over this immuneACCESS table, retaining in-frame rearrangements with V and J assigned. Such tables are incomplete; in checked studies, under half of the missing clones stem from an unresolved V gene, and the remainder is unexplained. In this sample the table shows 60,000 to 75,000 clones, around 87% of which occur a single time. The ten largest clones take up 9.5% to 15% of the sample. On this clone itself: Its antigen specificity is not known. Within one base of it there is no much larger clone, and no base qualities were kept.

This material consisted of peripheral blood, taken from a patient treated with proton-based radiotherapy. The V and J genes are TRBV19 and TRBJ2-7; TRBD2 lines up with 15 middle nucleotides. The TCR originated in a man older than 75 with esophageal cancer. The DNA sequence reads TGTGCCAGTAGGGGAACACCGGGACTAGCGGGAGGCTACGAGCAGTACTTC. It translates as CASRGTPGLAGGYEQYF.